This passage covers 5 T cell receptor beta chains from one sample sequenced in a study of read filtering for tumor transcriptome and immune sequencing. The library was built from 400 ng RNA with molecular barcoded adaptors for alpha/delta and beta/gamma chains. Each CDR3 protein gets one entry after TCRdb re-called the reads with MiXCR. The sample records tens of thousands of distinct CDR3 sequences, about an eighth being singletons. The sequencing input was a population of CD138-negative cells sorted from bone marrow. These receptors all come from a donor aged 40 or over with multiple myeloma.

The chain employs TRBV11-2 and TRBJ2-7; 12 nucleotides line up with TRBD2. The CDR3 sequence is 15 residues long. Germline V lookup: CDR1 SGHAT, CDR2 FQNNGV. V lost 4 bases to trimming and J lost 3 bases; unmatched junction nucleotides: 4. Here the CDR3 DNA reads TGTGCCAGCAGCTCTAGGACTAGCGGGATCTACGAGCAGTACTTC. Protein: CASSSRTSGIYEQYF.

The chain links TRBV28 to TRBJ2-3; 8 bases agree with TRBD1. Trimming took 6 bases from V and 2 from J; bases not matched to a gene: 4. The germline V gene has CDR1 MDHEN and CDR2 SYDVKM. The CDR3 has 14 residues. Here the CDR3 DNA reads TGTGCCAGCAGCCGGGACAGGCCCACAGATACGCAGTATTTT. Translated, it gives CASSRDRPTDTQYF.

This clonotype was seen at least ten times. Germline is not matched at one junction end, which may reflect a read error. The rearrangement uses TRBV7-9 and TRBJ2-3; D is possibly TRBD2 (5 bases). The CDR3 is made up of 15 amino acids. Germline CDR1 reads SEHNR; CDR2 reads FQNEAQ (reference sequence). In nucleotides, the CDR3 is TGTGCCAGCAGTTTAGCGCTTGCACCCACAGATACGCAGTATTTT. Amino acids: CASSLALAPTDTQYF.

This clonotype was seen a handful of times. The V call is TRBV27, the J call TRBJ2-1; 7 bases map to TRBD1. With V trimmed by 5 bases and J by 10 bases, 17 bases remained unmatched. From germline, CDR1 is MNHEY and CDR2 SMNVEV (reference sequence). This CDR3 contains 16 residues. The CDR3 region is CASSETRTGLDVEQFF. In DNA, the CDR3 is TGTGCCAGCAGTGAAACCCGGACAGGATTGGACGTGGAGCAGTTCTTC.

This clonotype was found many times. The CDR3 region is CASSNSCGSSYNEQFF. In DNA form, the CDR3 reads TGTGCCAGCAGCAATTCGTGCGGTAGCTCCTACAATGAGCAGTTCTTC. The rearrangement uses TRBV21-1 and TRBJ2-1. TRBV21-1 constitutes a pseudogene. This CDR3 has 16 residues.